This T cell receptor (beta chain) was recovered during a study of shared T cell receptors in the human thymus. Clones were sequenced by immunoSEQ multiplex PCR, and TCRdb holds only the in-frame ones, with some missing. The sample shows some 720,000 clones, 88% of them seen only once. The CDR3 spans 14 residues. Germline assignment: CDR1 SGHTA and CDR2 FQGNSA. V was pared by 1 base and J by 2 bases, with 8 bases between. This same sample was also taken into another study, of human thymus T cells. Per that study: Usage of V and J genes appeared biased in thymic and blood repertoires. Related research described strongly overlapping thymic repertoires in unrelated people.

The sequence derives from a boy under two years old with a congenital heart defect. The chain is built from TRBV7-2 and TRBJ1-2; D unresolved. Specimen: thymocytes. In nucleotides, the CDR3 is TGTGCCAGCAGCTTAGGTCAGGCCAACTATGGCTACACCTTC. Amino acids: CASSLGQANYGYTF.